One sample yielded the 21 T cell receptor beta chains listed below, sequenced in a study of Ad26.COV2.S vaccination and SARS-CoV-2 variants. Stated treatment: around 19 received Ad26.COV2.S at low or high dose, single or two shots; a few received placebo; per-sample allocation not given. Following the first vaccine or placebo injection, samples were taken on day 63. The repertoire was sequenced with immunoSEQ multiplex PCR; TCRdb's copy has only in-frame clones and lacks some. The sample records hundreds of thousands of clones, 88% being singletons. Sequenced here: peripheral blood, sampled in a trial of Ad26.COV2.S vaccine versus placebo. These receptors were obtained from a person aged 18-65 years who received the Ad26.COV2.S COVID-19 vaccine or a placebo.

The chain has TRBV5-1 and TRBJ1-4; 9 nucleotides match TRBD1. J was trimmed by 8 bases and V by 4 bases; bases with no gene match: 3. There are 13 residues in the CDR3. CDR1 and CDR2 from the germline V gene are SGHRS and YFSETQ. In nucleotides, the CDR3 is TGCGCCAGCAGCGCGGGGACAGGGGAAAAACTGTTTTTT. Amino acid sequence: CASSAGTGEKLFF.

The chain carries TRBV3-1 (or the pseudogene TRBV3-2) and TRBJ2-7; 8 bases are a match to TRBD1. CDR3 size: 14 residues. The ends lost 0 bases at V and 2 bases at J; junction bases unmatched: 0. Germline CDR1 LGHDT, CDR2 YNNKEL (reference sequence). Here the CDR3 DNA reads TGTGCCAGCAGCCAAGAGACAGGGGCCTACGAGCAGTACTTC. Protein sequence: CASSQETGAYEQYF.

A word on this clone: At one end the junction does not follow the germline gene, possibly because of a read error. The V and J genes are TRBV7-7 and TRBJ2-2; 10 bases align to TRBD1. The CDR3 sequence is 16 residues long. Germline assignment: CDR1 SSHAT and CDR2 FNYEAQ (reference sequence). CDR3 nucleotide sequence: TGTGCTAGCAGCTCCGGGACAGGGGTCCCCACCGGGGAGCTGTTTTTT. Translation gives CASSSGTGVPTGELFF.

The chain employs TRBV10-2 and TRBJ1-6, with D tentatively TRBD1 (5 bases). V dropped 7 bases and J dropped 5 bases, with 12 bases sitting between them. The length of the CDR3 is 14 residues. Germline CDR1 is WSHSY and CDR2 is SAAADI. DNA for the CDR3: TGCGCCAGCACCCAGGTAGGGGATAATTCACCCCTCCACTTT. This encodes CASTQVGDNSPLHF.

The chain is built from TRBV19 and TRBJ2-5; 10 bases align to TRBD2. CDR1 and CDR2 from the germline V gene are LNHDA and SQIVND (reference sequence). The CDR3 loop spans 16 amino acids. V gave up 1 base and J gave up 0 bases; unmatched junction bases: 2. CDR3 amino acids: CASSIGLAGNQETQYF. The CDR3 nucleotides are TGTGCCAGTAGTATAGGACTAGCGGGCAACCAAGAGACCCAGTACTTC.

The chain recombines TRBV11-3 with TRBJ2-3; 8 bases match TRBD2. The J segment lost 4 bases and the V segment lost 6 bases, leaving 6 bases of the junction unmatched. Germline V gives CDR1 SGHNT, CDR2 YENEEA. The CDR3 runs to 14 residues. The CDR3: CASSGGGSADTQYF. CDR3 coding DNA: TGTGCCAGCAGTGGCGGGGGGTCCGCAGATACGCAGTATTTT.

The CDR3 DNA sequence: TGTGCCAGCAACGAGCGGGGGGTTGAAAATGAGCAGTTCTTC. Translated, it gives CASNERGVENEQFF. The chain recombines TRBV2 with TRBJ2-1; 9 nucleotides line up with TRBD2. The CDR3 is 14 residues long. Germline V CDR1 and CDR2: SNHLY, FYNNEI. The V and J ends lost 7 bases and 7 bases, in that order; junction bases with no gene match: 8.

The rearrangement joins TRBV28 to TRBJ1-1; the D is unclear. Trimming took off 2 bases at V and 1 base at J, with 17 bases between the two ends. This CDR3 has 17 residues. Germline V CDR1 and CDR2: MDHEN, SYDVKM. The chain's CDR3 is CASSLLTASPWNTEAFF. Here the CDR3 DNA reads TGTGCCAGCAGTTTACTCACGGCCTCACCCTGGAACACTGAAGCTTTCTTT.

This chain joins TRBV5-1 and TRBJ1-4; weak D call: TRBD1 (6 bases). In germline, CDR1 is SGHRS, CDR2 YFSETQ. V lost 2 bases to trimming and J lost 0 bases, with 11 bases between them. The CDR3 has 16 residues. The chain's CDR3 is CASSFGQRATNEKLFF. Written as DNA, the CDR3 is TGCGCCAGCAGCTTCGGACAGCGTGCAACTAATGAAAAACTGTTTTTT. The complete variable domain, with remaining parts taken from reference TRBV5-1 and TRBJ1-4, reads KAGVTQTPRYLIKTRGQQVTLSCSPISGHRSVSWYQQTPGQGLQFLFEYFSETQRNKGNFPGRFSGRQFSNSRSEMNVSTLELGDSALYLCASSFGQRATNEKLFFGSGTQLSVL.

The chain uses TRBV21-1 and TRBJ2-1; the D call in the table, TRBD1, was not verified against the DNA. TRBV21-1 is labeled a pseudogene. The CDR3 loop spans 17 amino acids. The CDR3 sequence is CASRIFVETGVYNEQFF. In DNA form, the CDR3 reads TGTGCCAGCAGGATTTTCGTTGAGACAGGGGTTTACAATGAGCAGTTCTTC.

The CDR3 DNA reads TGTGCCAGCAGCTTGGGGGGGACAGGGTACAATGAGCAGTTCTTC. It is translated as CASSLGGTGYNEQFF. This chain uses TRBV5-4 with TRBJ2-1; 9 nucleotides line up with TRBD1. This CDR3 has 15 amino acids. Trimming at V came to 0 bases and at J to 4 bases, leaving 2 bases not matched to a gene. Germline lookup yields CDR1 SGHNT and CDR2 YYREEE (reference sequence).

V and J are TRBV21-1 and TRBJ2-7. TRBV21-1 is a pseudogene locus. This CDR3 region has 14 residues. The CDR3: CASSNAGRAYEQYF. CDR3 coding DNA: TGTGCCAGCAGCAATGCAGGCCGGGCCTACGAGCAGTACTTC.

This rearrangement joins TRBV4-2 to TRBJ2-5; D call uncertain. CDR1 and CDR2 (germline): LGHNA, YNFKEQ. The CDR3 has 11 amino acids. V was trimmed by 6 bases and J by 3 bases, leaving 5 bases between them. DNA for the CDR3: TGTGCCAGCAGGCAAAAAGAGACCCAGTACTTC. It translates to CASRQKETQYF.

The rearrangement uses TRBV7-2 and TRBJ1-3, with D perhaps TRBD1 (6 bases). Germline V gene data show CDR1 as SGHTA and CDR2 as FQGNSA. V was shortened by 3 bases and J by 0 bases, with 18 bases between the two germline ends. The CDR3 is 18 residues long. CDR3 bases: TGTGCCAGCAGCTTCAACCCCTGGGGGCAGAGCTCTGGAAACACCATATATTTT. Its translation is CASSFNPWGQSSGNTIYF.

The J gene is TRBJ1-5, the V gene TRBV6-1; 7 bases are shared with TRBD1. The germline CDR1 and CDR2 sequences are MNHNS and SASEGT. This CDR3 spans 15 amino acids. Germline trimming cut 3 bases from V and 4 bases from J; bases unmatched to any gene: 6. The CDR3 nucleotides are TGTGCCAGCAGTGAGCAGGGGGTTGGAAATCAGCCCCAGCATTTT. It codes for CASSEQGVGNQPQHF.

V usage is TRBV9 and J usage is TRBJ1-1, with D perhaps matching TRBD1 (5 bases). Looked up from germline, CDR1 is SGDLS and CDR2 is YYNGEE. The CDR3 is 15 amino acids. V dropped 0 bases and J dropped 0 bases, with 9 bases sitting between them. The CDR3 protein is CASSVVQDMNTEAFF. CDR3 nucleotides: TGTGCCAGCAGCGTAGTTCAGGACATGAACACTGAAGCTTTCTTT.

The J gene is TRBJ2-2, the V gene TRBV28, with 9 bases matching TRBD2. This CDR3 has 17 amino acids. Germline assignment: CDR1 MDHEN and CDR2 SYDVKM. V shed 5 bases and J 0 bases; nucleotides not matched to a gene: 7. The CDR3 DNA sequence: TGTGCCAGCAGTGAGCTAGCGGGGTCCGCGAACACCGGGGAGCTGTTTTTT. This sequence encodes CASSELAGSANTGELFF.

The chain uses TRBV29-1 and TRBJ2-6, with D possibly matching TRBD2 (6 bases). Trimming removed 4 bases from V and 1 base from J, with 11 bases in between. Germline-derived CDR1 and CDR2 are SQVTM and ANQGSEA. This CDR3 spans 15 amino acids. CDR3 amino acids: CSVGVAGSGANVLTF. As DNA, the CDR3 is TGCAGCGTTGGGGTGGCGGGGTCTGGGGCCAACGTCCTGACTTTC.

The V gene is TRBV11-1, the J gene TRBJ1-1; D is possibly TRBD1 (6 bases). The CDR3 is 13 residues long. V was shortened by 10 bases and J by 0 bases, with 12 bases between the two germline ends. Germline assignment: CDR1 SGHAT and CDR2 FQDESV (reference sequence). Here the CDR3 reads CATARQVNTEAFF. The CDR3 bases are TGTGCCACCGCCCGACAGGTGAACACTGAAGCTTTCTTT.

DNA of the CDR3: TGTGCCAGCCCCCCGGACAGGGTAGTAGGCTACACCTTC. Translating gives CASPPDRVVGYTF. The V call is TRBV25-1, the J call TRBJ1-2, with 8 bases fitting TRBD1. V lost 8 bases to trimming and J lost 8 bases; unmatched junction nucleotides: 10. CDR3 length equals 13 residues. In germline, CDR1 is MGHDK, CDR2 SYGVNS.

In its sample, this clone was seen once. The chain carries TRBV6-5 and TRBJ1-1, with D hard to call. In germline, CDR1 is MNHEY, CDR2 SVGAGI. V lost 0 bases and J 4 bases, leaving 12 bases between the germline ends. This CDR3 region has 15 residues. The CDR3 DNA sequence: TGTGCCAGCAGTTACTCGAGGCGGGGTTCCACTGAAGCTTTCTTT. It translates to CASSYSRRGSTEAFF.